This T cell receptor (beta chain) was identified during a study of a mutant IDH1 vaccine in newly diagnosed glioma. Study-wide background: Weeks 1, 3, 5, 7, 11, 15, 19 and 23 were when patients received their eight vaccinations.

This clone was seen just once. Its target is unknown. The V and J ends lost 6 bases and 5 bases respectively, with 19 bases between them. The CDR3 runs to 15 residues. Germline assignment: CDR1 SGHNT and CDR2 YYREEE (reference sequence). Time point denoted: week 23, last vaccination. Doses consisted of 300 ug of mutant IDH1 20-mer peptide each, paired with topical imiquimod. The donor cohort comprised cases of new WHO grade 3 or 4 IDH1-mutant, ATRX-lost astrocytoma. The table came from immunoSEQ multiplex PCR; TCRdb's copy has only in-frame clones and leaves some out. The sample lists tens of thousands of clones, about 90% occurring once.

The chain couples TRBV5-4 to TRBJ2-3, with a tentative D call TRBD2 (6 bases). The sample here was PBMCs, taken from a glioma patient whose treatment included an IDH1 peptide vaccine. This sequence was found in a middle-aged man with glioma. The CDR3 DNA follows: TGTGCCAGCACCCCTTGGGGGGTCGACTTAGATACGCAGTATTTT. This codes for CASTPWGVDLDTQYF.